This TCR beta chain was documented in a study of identical twins. TCRdb used MiXCR to reprocess the 5' RACE reads, holding one entry per CDR3 protein. The table lists 350,000 to 500,000 distinct CDR3 sequences, about 18% of them singletons, with more than 10% in the top ten. The TCR sequence derives from a man aged 50 or older in good health. Sequencing input: naive T cells sorted from blood.

In DNA, the CDR3 is TGTGCCAGCAGGCGGGGCAGCCAAGTATCCTACGAGCAGTACTTC. Protein product: CASRRGSQVSYEQYF. This chain connects TRBV28 to TRBJ2-7, with D perhaps TRBD2 (6 bases). The V gene lost 6 bases and the J gene lost 1 base, with 16 bases spanning the gap. Germline loops: CDR1 MDHEN, CDR2 SYDVKM. This CDR3 has 15 residues. Looking up the rest from reference TRBV28 and TRBJ2-7 gives the full variable domain: DVKVTQSSRYLVKRTGEKVFLECVQDMDHENMFWYRQDPGLGLRLIYFSYDVKMKEKGDIPEGYSVSREKKERFSLILESASTNQTSMYLCASRRGSQVSYEQYFGPGTRLTVT.